These T cell receptor beta chains were read from a single sample in a study of regulatory T cells in long-lasting Graves disease. TCRdb recomputed calls from the multiplex PCR reads with MiXCR, one row per CDR3 protein. The data hold some 420,000 distinct CDR3 sequences, with around a fifth observed a single time. The sample here was peripheral blood mononuclear cells (PBMCs), taken when the disease was refractory, from a patient treated with antithyroid drugs. The receptors shown here come from a female donor with Graves disease. The CDR3 runs from the conserved cysteine through the conserved F or W. Fields, in order: D gene, J gene, V gene, clone size, CDR3 protein, CDR3 DNA. D genes are given only for firm matches. Only some rows state a clone size, as once, few, many or a class for expanded clones.

D gene: -
J gene: TRBJ2-7
V gene: TRBV11-1
clone size: many
CDR3 protein: CASSRAPTRGDEQYF
CDR3 DNA: TGTGCCAGCAGCCGAGCCCCCACCCGCGGCGACGAGCAGTACTTC

D gene: -
J gene: TRBJ2-1
V gene: TRBV20-1
clone size: few
CDR3 protein: CSASQRASYNEQFF
CDR3 DNA: TGCAGTGCTAGCCAAAGGGCTAGCTACAATGAGCAGTTCTTC

D gene: -
J gene: TRBJ2-1
V gene: TRBV28
clone size: few
CDR3 protein: CASSTTGTPPSEQFF
CDR3 DNA: TGTGCCAGCAGTACTACCGGGACTCCACCCAGTGAGCAGTTCTTC

D gene: -
J gene: TRBJ2-6
V gene: TRBV5-1
clone size: few
CDR3 protein: CASSLGTLSGANVLTF
CDR3 DNA: TGCGCCAGCAGCCTAGGGACTCTCTCTGGGGCCAACGTCCTGACTTTC

D gene: TRBD2
J gene: TRBJ2-4
V gene: TRBV20-1
clone size: few
CDR3 protein: CSARLLTSGSPIQGNIQYF
CDR3 DNA: TGCAGTGCTAGACTCCTGACTAGCGGGAGCCCCATCCAAGGAAACATTCAGTACTTC

D gene: -
J gene: TRBJ1-5
V gene: TRBV12-3/TRBV12-4
clone size: many
CDR3 protein: CASRGTYSNQPQHF
CDR3 DNA: TGTGCCAGCAGGGGGACCTATAGCAATCAGCCCCAGCATTTT

D gene: -
J gene: TRBJ1-1
V gene: TRBV19
clone size: -
CDR3 protein: CASSPGPAYRNTEAFF
CDR3 DNA: TGTGCCAGTAGCCCCGGACCTGCCTACAGAAACACTGAAGCTTTCTTT

D gene: -
J gene: TRBJ1-2
V gene: TRBV28
clone size: many
CDR3 protein: CASTTQGWANYGYTF
CDR3 DNA: TGTGCCAGCACAACCCAGGGGTGGGCTAACTATGGCTACACCTTC

D gene: -
J gene: TRBJ1-2
V gene: TRBV30
clone size: -
CDR3 protein: CAWSKFGGYTF
CDR3 DNA: TGTGCCTGGAGTAAGTTTGGAGGCTACACCTTC

D gene: TRBD1
J gene: TRBJ2-3
V gene: TRBV13
clone size: -
CDR3 protein: CASSPRTGADTQYF
CDR3 DNA: TGTGCCAGCAGCCCACGGACAGGGGCAGATACGCAGTATTTT

D gene: -
J gene: TRBJ1-1
V gene: TRBV19
clone size: -
CDR3 protein: CASKPQDRLLNTEAFF
CDR3 DNA: TGTGCCAGTAAGCCGCAGGACCGGCTATTGAACACTGAAGCTTTCTTT

D gene: -
J gene: TRBJ2-7
V gene: TRBV24-1
clone size: many
CDR3 protein: CATSDRGDGHLYEQYF
CDR3 DNA: TGTGCCACCAGTGATAGGGGGGACGGACACCTCTACGAGCAGTACTTC

D gene: -
J gene: TRBJ2-3
V gene: TRBV6-2/TRBV6-3
clone size: -
CDR3 protein: CASRRSLGLDF
CDR3 DNA: TGTGCCAGCAGACGCAGCCTGGGTTTGGATTTT

D gene: -
J gene: TRBJ1-3
V gene: TRBV19
clone size: -
CDR3 protein: CASAEASGNTIYF
CDR3 DNA: TGTGCCAGTGCCGAGGCCTCTGGAAACACCATATATTTT

D gene: TRBD1
J gene: TRBJ1-2
V gene: TRBV7-3
clone size: few
CDR3 protein: CASSLRQGAGYTF
CDR3 DNA: TGTGCCAGCAGCTTACGACAGGGGGCTGGCTACACCTTC

D gene: -
J gene: TRBJ2-7
V gene: TRBV7-9
clone size: few
CDR3 protein: CASSLEASTYEQYF
CDR3 DNA: TGTGCCAGCAGCTTAGAGGCCAGCACCTACGAGCAGTACTTC

D gene: TRBD1
J gene: TRBJ2-2
V gene: TRBV19
clone size: -
CDR3 protein: CASRPTGQGNTGELFF
CDR3 DNA: TGTGCCAGTAGGCCTACGGGACAGGGGAACACCGGGGAGCTGTTTTTT

D gene: -
J gene: TRBJ2-1
V gene: TRBV28
clone size: once
CDR3 protein: CASSLTTDSYNEQFF
CDR3 DNA: TGTGCCAGCAGTTTAACCACGGACTCCTACAATGAGCAGTTCTTC

D gene: TRBD2
J gene: TRBJ2-3
V gene: TRBV4-3
clone size: -
CDR3 protein: CASSQDIRLALGDTQYF
CDR3 DNA: TGCGCCAGCAGCCAAGATATCAGACTAGCGTTGGGGGATACGCAGTATTTT

D gene: -
J gene: TRBJ1-1
V gene: TRBV10-3
clone size: few
CDR3 protein: CAISGGPDVEAFF
CDR3 DNA: TGTGCCATCAGTGGAGGGCCCGATGTTGAAGCTTTCTTT

D gene: TRBD1
J gene: TRBJ1-1
V gene: TRBV19
clone size: -
CDR3 protein: CASSEGAFTEAFF
CDR3 DNA: TGTGCCAGTAGTGAGGGGGCATTCACTGAAGCTTTCTTT

D gene: -
J gene: TRBJ1-2
V gene: TRBV20-1
clone size: few
CDR3 protein: CSARGGDGGYTF
CDR3 DNA: TGCAGTGCTAGAGGGGGTGACGGTGGCTACACCTTC

D gene: -
J gene: TRBJ1-6
V gene: TRBV6-1
clone size: few
CDR3 protein: CASNQPTRAYNSPLHF
CDR3 DNA: TGTGCCAGCAACCAACCAACGCGGGCCTATAATTCACCCCTCCACTTT

D gene: -
J gene: TRBJ2-1
V gene: TRBV5-1
clone size: few
CDR3 protein: CASRPLPTTEQFF
CDR3 DNA: TGCGCCAGCCGACCCCTGCCCACTACTGAGCAGTTCTTC

D gene: TRBD1
J gene: TRBJ2-7
V gene: TRBV20-1
clone size: -
CDR3 protein: CSVSGTGVVSGPVYEQYF
CDR3 DNA: TGCAGTGTGTCTGGGACAGGGGTAGTCAGCGGGCCAGTCTACGAGCAGTACTTC